One sample yielded the 22 T cell receptor beta chains listed below, sequenced in a study of beta chain features in type 1 diabetes. Isolated RNA was reverse transcribed in full, so expressed TCRB transcripts were sequenced. Clones were sequenced by immunoSEQ multiplex PCR, and TCRdb holds only the in-frame ones, with some missing. The profile shows about 320,000 clones, roughly 15% of them singletons. The sample was central memory CD4+ T cells from blood. These receptor sequences come from a man in his thirties or forties in good health.

The V and J genes are TRBV7-7 and TRBJ2-3; 12 positions match TRBD2. The length of the CDR3 is 18 residues. The germline V gene encodes CDR1 SSHAT and CDR2 FNYEAQ (reference sequence). The trim removed 5 bases at V and 0 bases at J, leaving 9 bases unmatched. The CDR3 DNA sequence: TGTGCCAGCAGCCCAGGGACTAGCGGGTGGGCTAGCACAGATACGCAGTATTTT. The encoded protein is CASSPGTSGWASTDTQYF.

The chain employs TRBV18 and TRBJ2-7; D not resolved. Germline V gene data show CDR1 as KGHSH and CDR2 as LQKENI. V lost 2 bases and J 1 base, leaving 3 bases between the germline ends. This CDR3 has 12 amino acids. CDR3 protein: CASSPRSYEQYF. In DNA, the CDR3 is TGTGCCAGCTCACCAAGGTCCTACGAGCAGTACTTC.

This clone was observed a handful of times. The rearrangement uses TRBV18 and TRBJ1-1, with D possibly being TRBD1 (6 bases). V lost 3 bases to trimming and J lost 1 base, with 9 bases between them. Germline values: CDR1 KGHSH, CDR2 LQKENI. CDR3 length: 14 residues. CDR3 bases: TGTGCCAGCTCACCGACAGGCCAGAACACTGAAGCTTTCTTT. Translation: CASSPTGQNTEAFF.

The V gene is TRBV9, the J gene TRBJ2-1, with 9 nucleotides matching TRBD2. V shed 4 bases and J 8 bases; nucleotides not matched to a gene: 10. CDR3 length equals 15 residues. Germline V gene lookup returns CDR1 SGDLS and CDR2 YYNGEE. The CDR3 DNA is TGTGCCAGCAGCCCGCCACGGCGGGAGGGGTATGAGCAGTTCTTC. This encodes CASSPPRREGYEQFF.

The chain has TRBV7-2 and TRBJ2-1, with TRBD2 matching over 9 bases. This CDR3 is built from 17 residues. Germline lookup yields CDR1 SGHTA and CDR2 FQGNSA. The ends lost 0 bases at V and 7 bases at J; junction bases unmatched: 10. The CDR3 region is CASSLASGGVSNNEQFF. The DNA for the CDR3 is TGTGCCAGCAGCTTAGCTAGCGGGGGCGTTTCCAATAATGAGCAGTTCTTC.

This clone has more than one count but fewer than ten. V gene TRBV30 combines with J gene TRBJ2-3, with unresolved D. This CDR3 has 13 amino acids. V gave up 3 bases and J gave up 1 base, with 8 bases separating them. Per the germline V gene, CDR1 is GTSNPN and CDR2 is SVGIG (reference sequence). The CDR3 DNA reads as TGTGCCTGGAGCGGAGACCGCACAGATACGCAGTATTTT. Translation gives CAWSGDRTDTQYF.

This clone occurred a few times. This chain connects TRBV4-1 to TRBJ2-7; D tentatively fits TRBD1 or TRBD2 (5 bases each). The germline V gene encodes CDR1 MGHRA and CDR2 YSYEKL. Trimming left V 3 bases short and J 0 bases short, with 6 bases between. CDR3 length: 13 residues. CDR3 bases: TGCGCCAGCAGCCAGAGGGGCTCCTACGAGCAGTACTTC. Protein sequence: CASSQRGSYEQYF.

At least ten counts were recorded for this clone. The chain has TRBV7-2 and TRBJ2-5; D uncertain. The germline V gene encodes CDR1 SGHTA and CDR2 FQGNSA. Trimming pared 1 base from V and 5 bases from J, leaving 8 bases between. This CDR3 spans 13 amino acids. CDR3 protein: CASSLGIVETQYF. CDR3 coding DNA: TGTGCCAGCAGCTTAGGGATAGTGGAGACCCAGTACTTC.

This clone was detected a few times. In nucleotides, the CDR3 is TGTGCCATCGGGTCGGCAGGCCATAATTCACCCCTCCACTTT. This sequence encodes CAIGSAGHNSPLHF. V usage is TRBV10-3 and J usage is TRBJ1-6; D unclear. Germline V CDR1 and CDR2: ENHRY, SYGVKD. The ends were cut back, 8 bases at V and 5 bases at J, with 13 bases in the middle. The CDR3 length is 14 residues.

The V call is TRBV6-1, the J call TRBJ1-2; 7 bases map to TRBD1. Trimming removed 5 bases from V and 8 bases from J; junction bases left unmatched: 8. Germline V CDR1 and CDR2: MNHNS, SASEGT. The CDR3 length is 13 residues. DNA for the CDR3: TGTGCCAGCAGTCGATCACAGGGGCGAGGCTACACCTTC. This codes for CASSRSQGRGYTF.

This chain's CDR3 is CASSKVTGQETQYF. In DNA form, the CDR3 reads TGTGCCAGCAGCAAGGTAACGGGGCAAGAGACCCAGTACTTC. The V call is TRBV5-6, the J call TRBJ2-5; D is possibly TRBD2 (5 bases). This CDR3 spans 14 amino acids. The germline V and J ends were trimmed by 4 bases and 2 bases, with 12 bases remaining between them. Germline V gene sequence: CDR1 SGHDT, CDR2 YYEEEE.

V usage is TRBV5-4 and J usage is TRBJ2-2; 10 bases map to TRBD2. This CDR3 contains 16 residues. The V gene's germline CDR1 is SGHNT and CDR2 YYREEE (reference sequence). Unmatched junction bases numbered 3, after V lost 3 bases and J lost 1 base. CDR3: CASSSGLAVNTGELFF. DNA for the CDR3: TGTGCCAGCAGCTCCGGACTAGCGGTGAACACCGGGGAGCTGTTTTTT.

CDR3 protein: CASSLELRGYTF. CDR3 sequence (DNA): TGTGCCAGCAGCTTAGAGCTTCGGGGCTACACCTTC. This sequence joins TRBV7-9 and TRBJ1-2; D is uncertain. The germline CDR1 and CDR2 sequences are SEHNR and FQNEAQ (reference sequence). Trimming took off 1 base at V and 8 bases at J, with 8 bases between the two ends. This CDR3 region has 12 residues.

J is TRBJ1-2 and V is TRBV2, with D unresolved. The CDR3 has 15 amino acids. In germline, CDR1 is SNHLY, CDR2 FYNNEI. Trimming stripped 8 bases from V and 1 base from J, with 17 bases between. CDR3 sequence: CASDSSGFVNYGYTF. For the CDR3, the DNA is TGTGCCAGCGATTCATCAGGCTTCGTTAACTATGGCTACACCTTC. The full variable domain, in which reference TRBV2 and TRBJ1-2 provide the parts outside the CDR3, is EPEVTQTPSHQVTQMGQEVILRCVPISNHLYFYWYRQILGQKVEFLVSFYNNEISEKSEIFDDQFSVERPDGSNFTLKIRSTKLEDSAMYFCASDSSGFVNYGYTFGSGTRLTVV.

This clone was seen more than once but under ten times. This chain uses TRBV6-5 with TRBJ2-3; unclear D gene. Germline CDR1 MNHEY, CDR2 SVGAGI. This CDR3 spans 12 amino acids. Trimming took 6 bases from V and 4 from J, leaving 8 bases between them. The CDR3 DNA is TGTGCCAGCAGACACGCGTCAGATACGCAGTATTTT. Its protein is CASRHASDTQYF.

This clone has a handful of counts. The chain recombines TRBV29-1 with TRBJ1-1, with TRBD1 as a possible D gene (6 bases). From germline, CDR1 is SQVTM and CDR2 ANQGSEA. V was pared by 7 bases and J by 1 base, with 13 bases between. This CDR3 has 13 residues. CDR3 coding DNA: TGCAGCGGGGAAGGACAGCCGAACACTGAAGCTTTCTTT. It translates to CSGEGQPNTEAFF.

This clone appeared a few times. CDR3 DNA: TGTGCCAGTAGTGGGGACAGGGGGCCGTTTTTGGATACGCAGTATTTT. Translating it yields CASSGDRGPFLDTQYF. The V and J genes are TRBV19 and TRBJ2-3, with TRBD1 identical over 12 bases. The CDR3 extends over 16 amino acids. The junction had 9 bases not matched to a gene; V was cut back by 5 bases and J by 6 bases. In germline, CDR1 is LNHDA, CDR2 SQIVND (reference sequence).

The chain uses TRBV9 and TRBJ1-3; D gene ambiguous. Trimming left V 0 bases short and J 4 bases short, with 8 bases between. Germline V gene data show CDR1 as SGDLS and CDR2 as YYNGEE. The CDR3 extends over 14 amino acids. CDR3 sequence reads: CASSVGSGGNTIYF. CDR3 nucleotides: TGTGCCAGCAGCGTAGGGTCTGGGGGAAACACCATATATTTT.

This clone was detected only a few times. This chain uses TRBV5-4 with TRBJ1-1; tentative D call: TRBD1 (5 bases). V lost 8 bases to trimming and J lost 3 bases, with 14 bases between them. Germline-derived CDR1 and CDR2 are SGHNT and YYREEE (reference sequence). The CDR3 is 13 residues long. DNA of the CDR3: TGTGCCAGTCGTCCGGGGCTGGACACTGAAGCTTTCTTT. This gives the protein CASRPGLDTEAFF.

This clone has more than one count but fewer than ten. The chain is built from TRBV29-1 and TRBJ1-5, with D possibly being TRBD1 (6 bases). Germline assignment: CDR1 SQVTM and CDR2 ANQGSEA. This CDR3 is 15 amino acids long. CDR3 amino acids: CRFLWGHHWGQPQHF. The CDR3 DNA sequence: TGCAGGTTCTTATGGGGACACCATTGGGGTCAGCCCCAGCATTTT. Full variable domain (rest looked up from reference TRBV29-1 and TRBJ1-5): SAVISQKPSRDICQRGTSLTIQCQVDSQVTMMFWYRQQPGQSLTLIATANQGSEATYESGFVIDKFPISRPNLTFSTLTVSNMSPEDSSIYLCRFLWGHHWGQPQHFGDGTRLSIL.

This clone was counted only a few times. The rearrangement uses TRBV5-1 and TRBJ1-5; 9 bases agree with TRBD1. CDR1 and CDR2 from the germline V gene are SGHRS and YFSETQ. The CDR3 extends over 15 amino acids. J was trimmed by 6 bases and V by 2 bases; bases with no gene match: 6. CDR3 amino acids: CASSFTGGAGQPQHF. In DNA form, the CDR3 reads TGCGCCAGCAGCTTCACAGGGGGCGCGGGTCAGCCCCAGCATTTT.

The chain recombines TRBV7-9 with TRBJ2-7; the D is unclear. The CDR3 is 14 residues long. CDR1 and CDR2 from the germline V gene are SEHNR and FQNEAQ (reference sequence). Trimming cost V 0 bases and J 7 bases, with 13 bases left between them. CDR3 amino acids: CASSLAAAPLEQYV. In nucleotides, the CDR3 is TGTGCCAGCAGCTTAGCCGCAGCGCCCCTAGAGCAGTACGTC.